This T cell receptor (beta chain) was recorded in a study of blood T cell repertoires in COVID-19. Across the whole study: Both acute and convalescent COVID-19 samples were obtained from the United States, Italy and Spain.

V dropped 6 bases and J dropped 0; count of bases not matched to a gene: 2. The CDR3 has 14 residues. Germline CDR1 is MNHEY and CDR2 is SVGAGI. Residents of about two dozen US areas, aged roughly 18 to 89 years, made up the participants. Produced via immunoSEQ multiplex PCR; TCRdb's table is partial and in-frame only. The sample has about 200,000 clones, roughly 86% seen once. The sequence was obtained from a woman aged 25 to 39 with acute COVID-19. This chain uses TRBV6-5 with TRBJ2-7; 10 bases map to TRBD1. Sample: PBMCs or T cells enriched from blood (not recorded which). The CDR3 sequence is CASRTGGVSYEQYF. In nucleotides, the CDR3 is TGTGCCAGCAGGACAGGGGGCGTCTCCTACGAGCAGTACTTC.